These 29 T cell receptor beta chains came from one sample sequenced in a study of tumor and adjacent non-tumor tissue in lung cancer. A modified ARM-PCR protocol with three rounds of nested PCR amplified TCRbeta. TCRdb passed the multiplex PCR reads through MiXCR, listing each CDR3 protein once. The table lists under 150,000 distinct CDR3 sequences, 60% to 70% of them singletons. The template was RNA from unsorted bulk tissue. Sequences were obtained from lung tumor tissue. The receptors were gathered from a man aged 25-40 years with non-small cell lung cancer.

Concerning this clonotype: Possible read error: a much larger clone is one base away. This chain connects TRBV6-2 or TRBV6-3 to TRBJ2-2; the D is unclear. This CDR3 contains 13 residues. Per germline, CDR1 MNHEY and CDR2 SVGEGT. This CDR3 is CTSSYSTNGELFF. As DNA, the CDR3 is TGTACCAGCAGTTACTCGACCAACGGGGAGCTGTTTTTT.

A word on this clonotype: The junction shows a germline mismatch at one end, possibly a read error. The V gene is TRBV11-3, the J gene TRBJ2-7; D possibly uses TRBD1 or TRBD2 (6 bases each). Germline CDR1 and CDR2: SGHNT and YENEEA. The CDR3 is 17 residues long. This CDR3 is CPSSFPWGATEYYKQYF. DNA for the CDR3: TGTCCCAGCAGTTTCCCGTGGGGGGCGACCGAATACTACAAGCAGTACTTC. The entire variable domain, with the rest obtained from reference TRBV11-3 and TRBJ2-7, is as follows: EAGVVQSPRYKIIEKKQPVAFWCNPISGHNTLYWYLQNLGQGPELLIRYENEEAVDDSQLPKDRFSAERLKGVDSTLKIQPAELGDSAVYLCPSSFPWGATEYYKQYFGPGTRLTVT.

Note on this clonotype: This is likely a read error, given that the CDR3 carries no conserved phenylalanine or tryptophan at its end. The DNA is left out, because the CDR3 cannot be placed on it with certainty; the CDR3 is given as TCRdb lists it. The chain has TRBV11-1 and TRBJ2-4; the table assigns TRBD2, which was not confirmed against the DNA. CDR1 is SGHAT and CDR2 is FQDESV in the germline V gene (reference sequence). The CDR3 length equals 16 residues, ends included. CDR3: CASTHSGRATKNIQCS.

Of note for this clonotype: A much larger clonotype is one base distant, so this may be a read error. The rearrangement joins TRBV6-1 to TRBJ2-7, with 7 bases that match TRBD1. The CDR3 is 15 amino acids. Germline V gene sequence: CDR1 MNHNS, CDR2 SASEGT. V was pared by 10 bases and J by 0 bases, with 12 bases of the junction left unmatched. CDR3 DNA: TGTGCCAACAGCAAAACCGGGACAGTCTCCTACGAGCAGTACTTC. Its protein product is CANSKTGTVSYEQYF.

This clonotype has ten or more counts. V and J are TRBV5-1 and TRBJ1-2; D unresolved. Germline values: CDR1 SGHRS, CDR2 YFSETQ. The V gene lost 0 bases and the J gene lost 4 bases, with 10 bases spanning the gap. CDR3 length equals 14 residues. CDR3 nucleotide sequence: TGCGCCAGCAGCTTGGATCTGGGGAGCTATGGCTACACCTTC. It yields the protein CASSLDLGSYGYTF.

This clonotype was recorded many times. The CDR3 region is CASSQDFRRSEQYF. In nucleotides, the CDR3 is TGCGCCAGCAGCCAAGATTTCCGGAGATCCGAGCAGTACTTC. The V gene is TRBV4-1, the J gene TRBJ2-7; the D is unclear. V lost 0 bases to trimming and J lost 6 bases, with 12 bases between them. Per the germline V gene, CDR1 is MGHRA and CDR2 is YSYEKL. The CDR3 spans 14 residues.

On this clonotype: A much larger clone differs from this one at a single base, so this may be a read error. This rearrangement joins TRBV6-1 to TRBJ1-2, with a possible D match to TRBD1 (6 bases). CDR1 is MNHNS, CDR2 SASEGT, per germline. The CDR3 has 17 amino acids. The CDR3 sequence: CASSEAAGTPANCGYTF. The CDR3 DNA reads as TGTGCCAGCAGTGAAGCAGCCGGGACACCAGCTAACTGTGGCTACACCTTC.

The sample holds many counts of this clonotype. J is TRBJ2-7 and V is TRBV6-2 or TRBV6-3; D uncertain. Germline V lookup: CDR1 MNHEY, CDR2 SVGEGT. The V gene lost 2 bases and the J gene lost 5 bases, with 13 bases spanning the gap. CDR3 length equals 14 residues. DNA for the CDR3: TGTGCCAGCAGTTACGGCGTCCGGGTTCACGAGCAGTACTTC. Amino acid sequence: CASSYGVRVHEQYF.

In the case of this clonotype: This sequence may be a read error, since a much larger clone differs from it by one base. This chain connects TRBV10-3 to TRBJ2-7; 10 positions match TRBD1. Germline V CDR1 and CDR2: ENHRY, SYGVKD. The length of the CDR3 is 14 residues. The CDR3 reads CVISGGDRGHEQYF. The CDR3 region has the DNA TGTGTCATCAGTGGCGGGGACAGGGGCCACGAGCAGTACTTC.

As for this clonotype: Possible read error: a much larger clone is one base away. The chain employs TRBV20-1 and TRBJ1-1; 8 nucleotides line up with TRBD1. Germline CDR1 DFQATT, CDR2 SNEGSKA (reference sequence). V lost 6 bases, J lost 3 bases, and 6 bases stayed unmatched. This CDR3 is 13 amino acids long. CDR3: CSAGTGMYTEAFF. CDR3 bases: TGCAGTGCCGGGACAGGTATGTACACTGAAGCTTTCTTT.

A remark on this clonotype: One junction end disagrees with the germline gene, perhaps due to a read error. The chain recombines TRBV5-1 with TRBJ2-1, with unresolved D. The CDR3 runs to 15 residues. The germline V gene has CDR1 SGHRS and CDR2 YFSETQ. The DNA for the CDR3 is TGCGCCAACAGCTTGGATGTCCAGAACCACAATGAGCAGTCCTTC. Protein product: CANSLDVQNHNEQSF.

The genes are TRBV11-2 and TRBJ2-1; a possible D gene is TRBD1 (5 bases). Germline-derived CDR1 and CDR2 are SGHAT and FQNNGV. Trimming removed 5 bases at V and 8 bases at J, with 16 bases between. This CDR3 spans 14 amino acids. The chain's CDR3 is CASSLLAGNDEQFF. For the CDR3, the DNA is TGTGCCAGCAGCCTATTAGCAGGGAACGATGAGCAGTTCTTC.

The rearrangement joins TRBV2 to TRBJ1-5; the D is unclear. CDR1 is SNHLY and CDR2 is FYNNEI in the germline V gene. The CDR3 is 14 residues long. Trimming removed 9 bases from V and 2 bases from J, with 14 bases in between. The CDR3 loop reads CARPDGQGNQPQHF. The CDR3 nucleotides read TGTGCCAGGCCCGACGGGCAGGGCAATCAGCCCCAGCATTTT.

As regards this clonotype: A clone one base away is much larger, so this may be a read error. This sequence joins TRBV12-3 or TRBV12-4 and TRBJ2-7, with D perhaps TRBD2 (6 bases). The CDR3 contains 14 residues. V lost 6 bases and J 0 bases, leaving 12 bases between the germline ends. The CDR3: CASRVPGVSYEQYF. In DNA, the CDR3 is TGTGCCAGCAGAGTGCCGGGGGTCTCCTACGAGCAGTACTTC.

About this clonotype itself: A single base separates this from a much larger clone, so it may be a read error. This chain links TRBV20-1 with TRBJ2-1, with TRBD2 identical over 10 bases. CDR3 length equals 17 residues. J lost 8 bases, V lost 5 bases, and 18 bases had no gene match. CDR1 is DFQATT, CDR2 SNEGSKA, per germline (reference sequence). The CDR3: CSAGSALAGGRGDEQFF. CDR3 sequence (DNA): TGCAGTGCTGGTTCGGCGTTAGCGGGGGGCAGGGGAGATGAGCAGTTCTTC.

As to this clonotype: This may be a read error, as it is one base from a much larger clone. The chain's CDR3 is CASEGGIDTQYF. Written as DNA, the CDR3 is TGTGCCAGCGAGGGTGGCATAGATACGCAGTATTTT. The chain carries TRBV6-1 and TRBJ2-3; possible D gene TRBD2, 5 bases. This CDR3 is 12 amino acids long. The germline V gene encodes CDR1 MNHNS and CDR2 SASEGT. V lost 8 bases and J lost 5, with 11 bases in between.

About this clonotype itself: The junction and the germline gene differ at one end; a read error may be behind it. This chain links TRBV24-1 with TRBJ2-7; D may be TRBD1 (6 bases). This CDR3 comprises 16 residues. Germline CDR1 reads KGHDR; CDR2 reads SFDVKD. CDR3 amino acids: CAASDASRDMGYEQYF. CDR3 coding DNA: TGTGCCGCCAGTGATGCCTCCCGGGACATGGGCTACGAGCAGTACTTC.

Remarks on this clonotype: This may be a read error: a much more frequent sequence differs by one nucleotide. In nucleotides, the CDR3 is TGTGCCAGCAGTCGACTGAAGTCTGGAAACACCATATATTTT. Its protein product is CASSRLKSGNTIYF. The chain joins TRBV12-3 or TRBV12-4 to TRBJ1-3; no reliable D call. V was cut by 5 bases and J by 1 base, with 9 bases left in between. This CDR3 contains 14 residues.

This clonotype was found many times. The chain links TRBV11-2 to TRBJ2-5; D unclear. This CDR3 is built from 14 residues. CDR1 is SGHAT and CDR2 is FQNNGV in the germline V gene. Trimming removed 1 base at V and 0 bases at J, with 6 bases between. The CDR3 is CASSLGRNQETQYF. The CDR3 coding sequence is TGTGCCAGCAGCTTAGGACGAAACCAAGAGACCCAGTACTTC.

As regards this clonotype: A junction end diverges from the germline sequence, so it may reflect a read error. The chain recombines TRBV11-3 with TRBJ2-1; 8 nucleotides align to TRBD1. This CDR3 contains 16 residues. Looked up from germline, CDR1 is SGHNT and CDR2 is YENEEA. CDR3 amino acids: CASSARQGTPYNVQFF. The CDR3 region has the DNA TGTGCCAGCAGTGCCAGACAGGGGACACCCTACAATGTGCAGTTCTTC.

The table lists this clonotype with a few counts. The chain is built from TRBV20-1 and TRBJ1-1; TRBD1 is a possible D gene (5 bases). The germline V and J ends were trimmed by 7 bases and 8 bases, with 14 bases remaining between them. CDR3 length equals 11 residues. Germline CDR1 DFQATT, CDR2 SNEGSKA (reference sequence). The CDR3 nucleotides are TGCAGTGTTACCTCGGGACCAGAAGCTTTCTTT. The encoded protein is CSVTSGPEAFF.

The rearrangement joins TRBV24-1 to TRBJ2-1; D gene uncertain. With 1 base removed from V and 8 bases from J, the gap between germline ends came to 11 bases. CDR1 and CDR2 from the germline V gene are KGHDR and SFDVKD. The CDR3 is made up of 14 amino acids. Written as DNA, the CDR3 is TGTGCCACCAGTGATTTAGAAGGGATCCATGAGCAGTTCTTC. It codes for CATSDLEGIHEQFF.

Regarding this clonotype: Being one base from a much bigger clone, this may be a read error. The V gene is TRBV20-1, the J gene TRBJ1-4; no clear D gene. This CDR3 spans 14 amino acids. V was clipped by 5 bases and J by 8 bases, with 18 bases between them. The germline CDR1 and CDR2 sequences are DFQATT and SNEGSKA (reference sequence). CDR3 sequence reads: CSAGSRREGEKLFF. The CDR3 DNA reads as TGCAGTGCTGGATCCAGACGGGAAGGAGAAAAACTGTTTTTT.

In its sample, this clonotype was seen a few times. A much larger clone is a single base away; this may be a read error. Likely a read error: the CDR3 ends without its conserved phenylalanine or tryptophan. The chain has TRBV6-1 and TRBJ1-1; D not resolved. Germline V gene sequence: CDR1 MNHNS, CDR2 SASEGT. This CDR3 comprises 12 residues. Deletions cut 5 bases from V and 1 base from J, with 5 bases between. CDR3 loop: CASSFRNTEAFY. DNA for the CDR3: TGTGCCAGCAGTTTCAGGAACACTGAAGCTTTCTAT.

This clonotype has only a few counts. The chain combines TRBV7-9 with TRBJ1-3; 7 nucleotides align to TRBD1. With 5 bases clipped from V and 0 bases from J, the junction kept 7 bases outside the gene matches. This CDR3 spans 16 amino acids. Germline V CDR1 and CDR2: SEHNR, FQNEAQ (reference sequence). The CDR3: CASSLDRSSSGNTIYF. CDR3 nucleotide sequence: TGTGCCAGCAGCCTGGACAGGAGCAGCTCTGGAAACACCATATATTTT.

This clonotype occurred a few times. The chain couples TRBV12-3 or TRBV12-4 to TRBJ1-1; TRBD1 aligns across 7 bases. V was pared by 5 bases and J by 5 bases, with 5 bases of the junction left unmatched. The CDR3 runs 13 residues. The CDR3 here is CASSRAGGTEAFF. The CDR3 DNA follows: TGTGCCAGCAGTCGGGCAGGGGGGACTGAAGCTTTCTTT.

Concerning this clonotype itself: Germline and junction disagree at one end, which may indicate a read error. This CDR3 reads CASSCPSPGTGELFF. CDR3 coding DNA: TGTGCCAGCAGTTGCCCCTCCCCAGGAACCGGGGAGCTGTTTTTC. The chain is built from TRBV6-6 and TRBJ2-2, with D perhaps TRBD2 (5 bases). CDR1 and CDR2 (germline): MNHNY, SVGAGI (reference sequence). This CDR3 is 15 amino acids long.

This clonotype has at least ten counts. The chain has TRBV6-5 and TRBJ1-4; 8 bases are a match to TRBD1. The germline gives CDR1 MNHEY, CDR2 SVGAGI. After removal of 4 bases from V and 1 base from J, the junction contained 8 bases not matched to a gene. The CDR3 runs 17 residues. The CDR3 nucleotides read TGTGCCAGCAGTTCCCAGGGGGCGCGAGTAACTAATGAAAAACTGTTTTTT. It specifies CASSSQGARVTNEKLFF.

This clonotype rates as medium-sized. This chain connects TRBV20-1 to TRBJ2-4; D could derive from TRBD1 or TRBD2 (6 bases each). V gave up 6 bases and J gave up 7 bases, with 16 bases separating them. CDR1 and CDR2 from the germline V gene are DFQATT and SNEGSKA (reference sequence). CDR3 length: 13 residues. DNA for the CDR3: TGCAGTGCCCCAGAGGGGGGAGGCAACATTCAGTACTTC. It specifies CSAPEGGGNIQYF.